Included here is one T cell receptor (beta chain) sequence, with context. The antigen is unknown. The sequenced cases were selected for having the highest brain T cell transcript signatures. This record comes from a study of brain T cells in children with intractable seizures. Study findings and constraints: Clones missing pre-surgery may reflect undersampling of that blood sample.

TCRdb keeps only in-frame clones here, not all; method: immunoSEQ multiplex PCR. Of 75,000 to 80,000 clones listed, about 93% were seen once; the top ten hold approximately 1.5%. Germline CDR1 and CDR2: SGDLS and YYNGEE. The V gene end was trimmed by 1 base and the J gene end by 5 bases; junction bases not matched to a gene: 5. The CDR3 covers 15 residues. The sequence came from a boy under two years old with tuberous sclerosis and intractable seizures. The input for sequencing was peripheral blood, taken at surgery. The chain has TRBV9 and TRBJ2-3; 9 nucleotides line up with TRBD2. For the CDR3, the DNA is TGTGCCAGCAGCGTATTAGCGGGAGAGGGAGATACGCAGTATTTT. This gives the protein CASSVLAGEGDTQYF.